This T cell receptor (beta chain) was profiled in a study of T cell repertoires in cytomegalovirus infection. Study in general: Both CMV infection and a matching HLA type were indicated by public TCR beta signatures.

The CDR3 is 13 residues long. Germline loops: CDR1 SGHRS, CDR2 YFSETQ. Trimming took off 0 bases at V and 8 bases at J, with 9 bases between the two ends. Each CDR3 protein gets one entry after TCRdb re-called the reads with MiXCR. The sample lists 630,000 or so distinct CDR3 sequences; approximately 25% were seen once. The sequenced sample consisted of CD8+ T cells from PBMCs. This sequence joins TRBV5-1 and TRBJ2-1; D gene ambiguous. This clonotype originated in a human donor in good health (CMV status not recorded). Some clones in this sample may be carry-over from other donors' samples. The CDR3 nucleotides read TGCGCCAGCAGCTTGGAAGGAGTCCATGAGCAGTTCTTC. It codes for CASSLEGVHEQFF.